This paragraph covers one TCR beta chain sequence. The assay was immunoSEQ multiplex PCR, and TCRdb's table has in-frame clones only and misses some. The repertoire holds about 180,000 clones, with 85% to 90% as singletons. These data are taken from a study of T cell responses to AZD1222 COVID-19 vaccine. Losses at the gene ends were 3 bases for V and 7 bases for J; bases not matched to a gene: 8. The V gene's germline CDR1 is DFQATT and CDR2 SNEGSKA (reference sequence). This CDR3 region has 16 residues. This TCR came from an adult in good health. V is TRBV20-1 and J is TRBJ2-1; 14 positions match TRBD2. This specimen was peripheral blood, taken on day 0 of AZD1222 vaccination. In DNA, the CDR3 is TGCAGTGCTAGTTCCAGGACTAGCGGGAGGTATAATGAGCAGTTCTTC. Protein sequence: CSASSRTSGRYNEQFF.